These 24 T cell receptor beta chains originate from one sample sequenced in a study of blood T cell repertoires in COVID-19. TCRdb's table, derived via immunoSEQ multiplex PCR, lists solely in-frame clones and lacks some. The sample includes 250,000 or so clones, 85% to 90% seen only once; the top ten take around 7.3%. Sequenced material: peripheral blood. Source of these receptors: a woman in her sixties or seventies with active or convalescent COVID-19.

The chain joins TRBV24-1 to TRBJ1-2, with D tentatively TRBD1 (5 bases). The V and J ends lost 0 bases and 13 bases respectively, with 11 bases between them. CDR3 size: 12 residues. In germline, CDR1 is KGHDR, CDR2 SFDVKD. The CDR3 DNA reads TGTGCCACCAGTGATTTGCAGGGTTCCGCCACCTTC. It is translated as CATSDLQGSATF.

The chain couples TRBV27 to TRBJ2-4, with 7 bases fitting TRBD2. CDR3 length: 14 residues. Germline V gene lookup returns CDR1 MNHEY and CDR2 SMNVEV (reference sequence). Trimming at V came to 2 bases and at J to 6 bases, leaving 4 bases not matched to a gene. In DNA, the CDR3 is TGTGCCAGCAGTTTACGGCCTAGCGGAAACATTCAGTACTTC. Translating it yields CASSLRPSGNIQYF.

The J gene is TRBJ2-1, the V gene TRBV6-5, with TRBD1 matching 11 bases. V was clipped by 4 bases and J by 7 bases; unmatched bases: 6. The CDR3 is 15 amino acids. CDR1 is MNHEY, CDR2 SVGAGI, per germline. The CDR3 sequence: CASSSFGTGGNEQFF. CDR3 in DNA: TGTGCCAGCAGTTCTTTCGGGACAGGGGGAAATGAGCAGTTCTTC.

The V and J genes are TRBV10-1 and TRBJ2-3; 9 bases align to TRBD1. Germline CDR1 WNHNN, CDR2 SYGVQD (reference sequence). This CDR3 is 13 amino acids long. V trimming: 3 bases; J trimming: 8 bases; junction bases outside the gene matches: 3. DNA for the CDR3: TGCGCCAGCAGTGAAGCGGACAGGGGTACGCAGTATTTT. Its protein product is CASSEADRGTQYF.

The V call is TRBV5-1, the J call TRBJ2-7; 7 nucleotides agree with TRBD1. The CDR3 is 15 residues long. V lost 3 bases and J lost 1; bases outside the gene matches: 7. Looked up from germline, CDR1 is SGHRS and CDR2 is YFSETQ. The CDR3 spells CASSSGTDPSYEQYF. The CDR3 DNA reads as TGCGCCAGCAGCTCGGGGACAGACCCGTCCTACGAGCAGTACTTC.

The rearrangement uses TRBV11-3 and TRBJ1-4, with no clear D. Trimming left V 6 bases short and J 3 bases short, with 11 bases between. CDR1 is SGHNT, CDR2 YENEEA, per germline. The CDR3 covers 14 residues. DNA of the CDR3: TGTGCCAGCAGTTCCGGTCCTGCTAATGAAAAACTGTTTTTT. It is translated as CASSSGPANEKLFF.

The chain employs TRBV21-1 and TRBJ2-2; the tabulated D call, TRBD1, remains unverified against the DNA. TRBV21-1 is tagged as a pseudogene. The CDR3 runs 16 residues. CDR3 nucleotide sequence: TGTGCCAGCAGCAAAGCGGAAGCCGACAGCACCGGGGAGCTGTTTTTT. Translated: CASSKAEADSTGELFF.

V and J are TRBV19 and TRBJ1-6; D is ambiguous. This CDR3 spans 14 amino acids. Per the germline V gene, CDR1 is LNHDA and CDR2 is SQIVND (reference sequence). Trimming shortened V by 4 bases and J by 10 bases, and 14 bases separated the two germline ends. CDR3 sequence (DNA): TGTGCCAGTAGTACCCCGGGAAAAGGATCACCCCTCCACTTT. Its translation is CASSTPGKGSPLHF. Drawing the rest from reference TRBV19 and TRBJ1-6, the complete variable domain is DGGITQSPKYLFRKEGQNVTLSCEQNLNHDAMYWYRQDPGQGLRLIYYSQIVNDFQKGDIAEGYSVSREKKESFPLTVTSAQKNPTAFYLCASSTPGKGSPLHFGNGTRLTVT.

J is TRBJ2-7 and V is TRBV7-2; 10 positions agree with TRBD2. This CDR3 has 15 residues. CDR1 and CDR2 from the germline V gene are SGHTA and FQGNSA. The junction had 8 bases not matched to a gene; V was cut back by 5 bases and J by 4 bases. The CDR3 coding sequence is TGTGCCAGCAGCCCGAGCGGGGGGGAGGGATACGAGCAGTACTTC. Translated: CASSPSGGEGYEQYF.

The chain is built from TRBV7-9 and TRBJ1-6, with TRBD1 identical over 10 bases. The germline gives CDR1 SEHNR, CDR2 FQNEAQ (reference sequence). Trimming removed 1 base from V and 8 bases from J; junction bases left unmatched: 11. The CDR3 is 18 residues long. The CDR3 protein is CASSLEPRAGTGDSPLHF. CDR3 DNA sequence: TGTGCCAGCAGCTTAGAACCCCGAGCCGGGACAGGGGATTCACCCCTCCACTTT.

The chain is built from TRBV19 and TRBJ2-2; D may be TRBD1 (6 bases). The V and J ends lost 2 bases and 5 bases respectively, with 9 bases between them. This CDR3 contains 14 residues. Germline V gene sequence: CDR1 LNHDA, CDR2 SQIVND (reference sequence). CDR3 region: CASSIHRETGELFF. In nucleotides, the CDR3 is TGTGCCAGTAGTATACACAGGGAAACCGGGGAGCTGTTTTTT.

The chain links TRBV6-5 to TRBJ1-1, with D maybe TRBD1 (6 bases). There are 13 residues in the CDR3. Germline CDR1 reads MNHEY; CDR2 reads SVGAGI. The V end lost 0 bases, the J end lost 5 bases, and 7 bases lay between the germline ends. The CDR3 is CASSYSQGTEAFF. The DNA of the CDR3 is TGTGCCAGCAGTTACTCTCAGGGGACTGAAGCTTTCTTT.

This chain connects TRBV7-8 to TRBJ2-7; tentatively, D is TRBD1 (5 bases). Trimming shortened V by 5 bases and J by 6 bases, and 20 bases separated the two germline ends. Germline V CDR1 and CDR2: SGHVS, FQNEAQ. This CDR3 comprises 15 residues. This CDR3 reads CASSAVLGVQGEQYF. In nucleotides, the CDR3 is TGTGCCAGCAGCGCCGTCTTAGGGGTTCAGGGCGAGCAGTACTTC.

V is TRBV10-3 and J is TRBJ2-3, with TRBD1 as a possible D gene (5 bases). The CDR3 is 14 residues long. Germline V gene sequence: CDR1 ENHRY, CDR2 SYGVKD. The V end was cut by 3 bases, the J end by 1 base, with 8 bases between. CDR3: CAISDRGRTDTQYF. The CDR3 DNA reads TGTGCCATCAGTGATAGGGGCCGCACAGATACGCAGTATTTT.

The J gene is TRBJ2-7, the V gene TRBV18; TRBD1 matches 9 bases. Germline V lookup: CDR1 KGHSH, CDR2 LQKENI. The CDR3 is 15 residues long. With V trimmed by 5 bases and J by 4 bases, 9 bases remained unmatched. CDR3 DNA: TGTGCCAGCTCATCTGAGACAGGGGGAGCGTACGAGCAGTACTTC. Translation: CASSSETGGAYEQYF.

The chain carries TRBV14 and TRBJ2-1; the match to TRBD2 covers 10 bases. This CDR3 spans 16 amino acids. Germline-derived CDR1 and CDR2 are SGHDN and FVKESK. V lost 4 bases to trimming and J lost 10 bases; unmatched junction nucleotides: 13. This CDR3 reads CASSLQGSGGAWEQFF. CDR3 in DNA: TGTGCCAGCAGCCTCCAAGGGAGCGGGGGGGCCTGGGAGCAGTTCTTC.

The chain employs TRBV19 and TRBJ2-3, with TRBD2 matching 8 bases. This CDR3 contains 13 residues. V dropped 5 bases and J dropped 8; count of bases not matched to a gene: 6. Germline CDR1 is LNHDA and CDR2 is SQIVND (reference sequence). This CDR3 is CASSGTSLGTQYF. As DNA, the CDR3 is TGTGCCAGTAGTGGGACTAGTCTAGGTACGCAGTATTTT. Full variable domain (outside the CDR3, taken from reference TRBV19 and TRBJ2-3): DGGITQSPKYLFRKEGQNVTLSCEQNLNHDAMYWYRQDPGQGLRLIYYSQIVNDFQKGDIAEGYSVSREKKESFPLTVTSAQKNPTAFYLCASSGTSLGTQYFGPGTRLTVL.

V and J are TRBV18 and TRBJ1-3; 10 bases match TRBD1. J gave up 3 bases and V 4 bases, and 6 bases lay outside the gene matches. The CDR3 sequence is 16 residues long. The germline V gene has CDR1 KGHSH and CDR2 LQKENI. In DNA form, the CDR3 reads TGTGCCAGCTCACGAAGACAGGGGGCTAGTGGAAACACCATATATTTT. This sequence encodes CASSRRQGASGNTIYF.

The chain recombines TRBV6-5 with TRBJ2-7, with 9 bases lining up with TRBD1. Germline V gene data show CDR1 as MNHEY and CDR2 as SVGAGI. V trimming: 6 bases; J trimming: 2 bases; junction bases outside the gene matches: 8. CDR3 length equals 15 residues. CDR3 coding DNA: TGTGCCAGCAGCAGATCCGGGACAGGGACCTACGAGCAGTACTTC. This encodes CASSRSGTGTYEQYF.

V gene TRBV27 combines with J gene TRBJ2-1, with 10 positions matching TRBD1. This CDR3 is 15 amino acids long. J was trimmed by 4 bases and V by 7 bases; bases with no gene match: 7. Germline loops: CDR1 MNHEY, CDR2 SMNVEV (reference sequence). The CDR3 bases are TGTGCCAGCACCAACAGGACAGGGGGGTACAATGAGCAGTTCTTC. Its translation is CASTNRTGGYNEQFF.

This clone was counted a single time. The rearrangement joins TRBV11-1 to TRBJ1-1; D may be TRBD1 (5 bases). V lost 1 base and J 0 bases, leaving 9 bases between the germline ends. Looked up from germline, CDR1 is SGHAT and CDR2 is FQDESV (reference sequence). CDR3 length: 15 residues. CDR3 loop: CASSLGQFLNTEAFF. The CDR3 DNA sequence: TGTGCCAGCAGCTTAGGACAGTTTCTGAACACTGAAGCTTTCTTT.

The rearrangement links TRBV2 to TRBJ2-1, with TRBD2 matching 9 bases. Germline CDR1 reads SNHLY; CDR2 reads FYNNEI. This CDR3 has 16 residues. The V gene end was trimmed by 4 bases and the J gene end by 7 bases; junction bases not matched to a gene: 11. The CDR3 nucleotides are TGTGCCAGCAGTGCCCGCGGGGGGGCCCTTGGTAATGAGCAGTTCTTC. This sequence encodes CASSARGGALGNEQFF.

This clone was observed once. CDR3 bases: TGTGCCAGCTCACGTGCTTCGACAGATGAATCACCCCTCCACTTT. This gives the protein CASSRASTDESPLHF. This rearrangement joins TRBV18 to TRBJ1-6; weak D call: TRBD1 (5 bases). The CDR3 is 15 residues long. The V end lost 4 bases, the J end lost 10 bases, and 17 bases lay between the germline ends. CDR1 and CDR2 from the germline V gene are KGHSH and LQKENI.

The chain is built from TRBV6-2 or TRBV6-3 and TRBJ2-7, with 10 positions matching TRBD2. This CDR3 region has 19 residues. V lost 2 bases to trimming and J lost 0 bases; unmatched junction nucleotides: 13. Germline CDR1 MNHEY, CDR2 SVGEGT. CDR3 loop: CASSYLAVAGGHNSYEQYF. The CDR3 bases are TGTGCCAGCAGTTACCTGGCGGTAGCGGGGGGCCACAACTCCTACGAGCAGTACTTC.